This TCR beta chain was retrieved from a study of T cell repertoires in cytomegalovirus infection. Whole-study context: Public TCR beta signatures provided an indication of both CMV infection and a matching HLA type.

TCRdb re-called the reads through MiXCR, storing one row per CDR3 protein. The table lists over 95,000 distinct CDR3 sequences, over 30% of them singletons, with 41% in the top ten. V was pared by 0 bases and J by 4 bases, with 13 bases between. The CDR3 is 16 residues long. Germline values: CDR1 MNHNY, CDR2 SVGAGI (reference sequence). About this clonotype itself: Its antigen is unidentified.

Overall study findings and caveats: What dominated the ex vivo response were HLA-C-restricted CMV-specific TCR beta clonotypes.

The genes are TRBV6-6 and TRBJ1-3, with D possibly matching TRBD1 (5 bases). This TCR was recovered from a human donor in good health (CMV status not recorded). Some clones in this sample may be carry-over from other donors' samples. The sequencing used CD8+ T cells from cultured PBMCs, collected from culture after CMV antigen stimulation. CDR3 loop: CASSYSRGTDGNTIYF. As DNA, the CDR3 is TGTGCCAGCAGTTACTCGCGAGGGACTGACGGAAACACCATATATTTT.